Detailed here is one TCR beta chain. Its antigen remains unidentified. Base quality data are lacking; no much larger clone is found one base away. Looking up the germline V gene yields CDR1 SNHLY and CDR2 FYNNEI. V drops 9 bases and J drops 4 bases, leaving 15 bases in between. Including cysteine and phenylalanine, the CDR3 has 13 amino acids. Left in the record is the CDR3 DNA by itself, 39 bases read in frame from the first base. RNA was extracted with the RNeasy kit and 0.5 to 1 ug was reverse transcribed using random hexamers. The immunoSEQ multiplex PCR assay, covering 54 Vbeta and 13 Jbeta segments, was used to amplify TCR beta CDR3 regions. Bias from PCR amplification was corrected by using a synthetic template baseline for primer optimization and for computational correction. On the study's bioinformatics: Reads were annotated to V, D and J genes per IMGT and analyzed with immunoSEQ Analyzer, keeping only productive sequences. To calculate clonality, Shannon entropy was normalized by log2 of the number of productive unique sequences and then subtracted from one. For each patient and control, public and private clones were evaluated within the 100 most prevalent clones. Susac-specific clones were defined as absent from healthy and MS cohorts, about 1,000 published viral clones and other ImmuneACCESS disease sequences. The raw public data were reprocessed by TCRdb itself: fastp quality trimming at Q25, MiXCR clonotype calling, in-frame beta chains only. Each entry merges the rows of one CDR3 protein and shows their most common DNA and genes. Clone size and V and J calls follow TCRdb, not the original study. The sample table records about 180,000 distinct CDR3 sequences; approximately 95% of these occur just once. 0.1% to 0.15% of the sample belongs to the ten largest clones.

The source of the sample is a study of CD8 T cells in Susac syndrome (dated by TCRdb to the late 2010s). The study in broad terms: Of the Susac syndrome patients who were sequenced, under ten were in clinical remission while 5 or 6 had clinically active disease. The study used repertoire sequencing to test whether antigen drove CD8+ T cell activation and differentiation in Susac syndrome. Susac syndrome patients were therapy-naive, on corticosteroids (some also receiving IVIg), or on IVIg alone at blood withdrawal.

General conclusions and limits of the study: In patients with Susac syndrome, the CD4+ T cell repertoire showed no detectable clonal expansion. The study acknowledged that relatively few individuals were included in the TCR sequencing and HLA analysis.

Peripheral blood CD8+ and CD4+ T cells from healthy donors, Susac syndrome patients and multiple sclerosis patients were profiled using high-throughput TCR beta sequencing. Recently defined diagnostic criteria for definite or probable disease were met by the Susac syndrome patients. Bulk CD8+ and CD4+ T cells were purified by magnetic negative isolation, whereas CD8+ TEMRA cells were enriched by FACS. Blood was collected in EDTA tubes and processed within 24 hours, with PBMCs isolated through density gradient centrifugation. PBMCs destined for TCR sequencing were cryopreserved in liquid nitrogen and later thawed in a 37 °C water bath. A purity of at least 90% was achieved for sorted or isolated CD4+, CD8+ and CD8+ TEMRA cells.

The chain links TRBV2 with TRBJ1-2; the D gene is possibly TRBD1, with 6 bases matching. The TCR originated in a human donor with Susac syndrome. Sequenced sample: CD4+ T cells from PBMCs. The bases are TGTGCCAGTACAGGGAGAGGATCCTATGGCTACACCTTC. Its protein is CASTGRGSYGYTF. When the CDR3 is completed using the reference TRBV2 and TRBJ1-2 genes on either side, the full variable domain is EPEVTQTPSHQVTQMGQEVILRCVPISNHLYFYWYRQILGQKVEFLVSFYNNEISEKSEIFDDQFSVERPDGSNFTLKIRSTKLEDSAMYFCASTGRGSYGYTFGSGTRLTVV.